These T cell receptor beta chains were read from a single sample in a study of OX40 agonist ivuxolimab in advanced cancers. Sequenced by immunoSEQ multiplex PCR; TCRdb stores in-frame clones only, minus some. The profile shows under 80,000 clones, roughly nine tenths of them singletons. Sample: CD4+ or CD8+ T cells sorted from blood, taken in a trial of the OX40 agonist ivuxolimab. The receptors stem from an adult with an advanced solid tumor such as melanoma, head and neck, liver or kidney cancer. Each CDR3 is given with its conserved first and last residue. A D gene is named only where the DNA matches it firmly. Where a row states a size, it is once, few, many or the class of an expanded clone; other rows omit it.

TRBV4-1	.	15	TRBJ2-7	.	CASRSQGLQTYEQYF	TGCGCCAGCAGGAGCCAGGGCCTACAAACCTACGAGCAGTACTTC
TRBV7-3	.	15	TRBJ1-5	.	CASSLRENSNQPQHF	TGTGCCAGCAGCTTACGGGAGAATAGCAATCAGCCCCAGCATTTT
TRBV19	TRBD1	15	TRBJ1-5	.	CASRVAGTGSQPQHF	TGTGCCAGTAGGGTTGCCGGGACAGGGAGCCAGCCCCAGCATTTT
TRBV7-2	.	13	TRBJ2-5	.	CASSLGGSETQYF	TGTGCCAGCAGCTTAGGGGGAAGCGAGACCCAGTACTTC
TRBV28	TRBD2	16	TRBJ2-3	.	CAVAGRVTTSTDTQYF	TGTGCCGTCGCTGGGAGGGTGACGACTAGCACAGATACGCAGTATTTT
TRBV5-1	.	15	TRBJ2-3	.	CASSLVSLSTDTQYF	TGCGCCAGCAGCTTGGTTAGTCTCAGCACAGATACGCAGTATTTT
TRBV5-8	TRBD1	16	TRBJ2-7	.	CASASDGDRLVIEQYF	TGTGCCAGCGCCTCGGATGGGGACAGGTTGGTAATTGAGCAGTACTTC
TRBV7-9	.	13	TRBJ2-2	.	CASSLYSTGELFF	TGTGCCAGCAGCTTATATTCCACCGGGGAGCTGTTTTTT
TRBV19	TRBD1	12	TRBJ2-5	.	CASSTGVETQYF	TGTGCCAGTTCGACAGGGGTAGAGACCCAGTACTTC
TRBV5-6	.	15	TRBJ2-7	.	CASSLVEVGSYEQYF	TGTGCCAGCAGCTTGGTTGAAGTGGGCTCCTACGAGCAGTACTTC
TRBV7-6	.	16	TRBJ2-7	.	CASSPIDPRGAGEQYF	TGTGCCAGCAGCCCTATCGACCCGAGGGGGGCCGGAGAGCAGTACTTC
TRBV18	.	12	TRBJ2-7	.	CASSPRTAEQYF	TGTGCCAGCTCACCACGGACGGCCGAGCAGTACTTC
TRBV12-5	.	13	TRBJ1-5	.	CASGHGGNQPQHF	TGTGCTAGTGGTCATGGGGGCAATCAGCCCCAGCATTTT
TRBV10-1	TRBD2	14	TRBJ2-3	.	CASSGALAGGTQYF	TGCGCCAGCAGCGGTGCGCTAGCGGGAGGTACGCAGTATTTT
TRBV5-1	TRBD1	16	TRBJ1-4	.	CASSLAPGTGGEKLFF	TGCGCCAGCAGCTTGGCTCCCGGGACAGGGGGCGAAAAACTGTTTTTT
TRBV11-2	.	14	TRBJ2-5	.	CASSFASNQETQYF	TGTGCCAGCAGCTTCGCCTCGAACCAAGAGACCCAGTACTTC
TRBV7-2	.	11	TRBJ2-3	few	CASSFTDTQYF	TGTGCCAGCAGCTTCACAGATACGCAGTATTTT
TRBV27	.	16	TRBJ1-5	few	CASSPDARWSNQPQHF	TGTGCCAGCAGCCCAGATGCCAGGTGGAGCAATCAGCCCCAGCATTTT
TRBV27	.	13	TRBJ2-5	.	CASSTLRVETQYF	TGTGCCAGCTCGACCTTGCGGGTGGAGACCCAGTACTTC
TRBV5-4	.	15	TRBJ2-3	.	CASSLAGILADTQYF	TGTGCCAGCAGCTTGGCGGGTATCCTGGCGGATACGCAGTATTTT
TRBV9	.	15	TRBJ2-7	.	CASSPNRDILYEQYF	TGTGCCAGCAGCCCCAACCGGGACATCCTGTACGAGCAGTACTTC
TRBV19	TRBD1	15	TRBJ2-1	.	CASSVRDRADNEQFF	TGTGCCAGTAGTGTCCGGGACAGGGCCGACAATGAGCAGTTCTTC
TRBV5-4	.	13	TRBJ1-3	.	CASSFRGADTIYF	TGTGCCAGCAGCTTCAGAGGGGCGGACACCATATATTTT
TRBV5-1	TRBD1	15	TRBJ2-7	.	CASSTDRVKTYEQYF	TGCGCCAGCAGCACGGACAGGGTAAAGACCTACGAGCAGTACTTC
TRBV11-2	.	15	TRBJ2-5	.	CASSLVRLGKGTQYF	TGTGCCAGCAGCTTAGTGCGACTGGGAAAAGGGACCCAGTACTTC
TRBV7-9	.	13	TRBJ2-2	.	CASSLMSTGELFF	TGTGCCAGCAGCTTAATGTCGACCGGGGAGCTGTTTTTT
TRBV2	TRBD1	14	TRBJ2-5	.	CASSVKTGSETQYF	TGTGCCAGCAGTGTTAAGACAGGGTCGGAGACCCAGTACTTC
TRBV7-9	.	18	TRBJ1-1	few	CASSLGSSLRRLDTEAFF	TGTGCCAGCAGCTTAGGAAGCTCGCTCCGGCGGTTAGACACTGAAGCTTTCTTT
TRBV4-3	.	13	TRBJ1-6	.	CASSLGGDSPLHF	TGCGCCAGCAGCTTGGGGGGTGATTCACCCCTCCACTTT
TRBV6-4	TRBD1	12	TRBJ2-7	.	CASSDGTGEQYF	TGTGCCAGCAGCGATGGGACAGGTGAGCAGTACTTC
TRBV7-6	.	15	TRBJ2-2	.	CASSRQTLPTGELFF	TGTGCCAGCAGTCGGCAGACCCTTCCAACCGGGGAGCTGTTTTTT
TRBV6-6	TRBD1	15	TRBJ1-6	.	CASSHRTGGNSPLHF	TGTGCCAGCAGTCATAGAACAGGGGGAAATTCACCCCTCCACTTT
TRBV13	.	16	TRBJ1-1	.	CASSFRQGRGNTEAFF	TGTGCCAGCAGCTTTCGCCAGGGACGAGGGAACACTGAAGCTTTCTTT
TRBV11-2	TRBD2	16	TRBJ2-3	.	CASSLVTGGLQDTQYF	TGTGCCAGCAGCTTAGTAACGGGGGGGCTCCAAGATACGCAGTATTTT
TRBV2	TRBD2	15	TRBJ2-3	.	CASSRLADYTDTQYF	TGTGCCAGCAGTCGACTAGCGGATTACACAGATACGCAGTATTTT
TRBV30	.	12	TRBJ1-3	.	CAWSISGNTIYF	TGTGCCTGGAGTATTTCTGGAAACACCATATATTTT
TRBV6-6	TRBD1	14	TRBJ1-5	.	CASSDGTGGRPQHF	TGTGCCAGCAGCGACGGGACAGGGGGCCGGCCCCAGCATTTT
TRBV27	.	17	TRBJ2-6	.	CASSLSSSGSGANVLTF	TGTGCCAGCAGTTTATCGAGTTCGGGATCTGGGGCCAACGTCCTGACTTTC
TRBV4-2	TRBD1	17	TRBJ2-7	.	CASSHSTPGQGTYEQYF	TGTGCCAGCAGCCATTCTACTCCGGGACAGGGGACATACGAGCAGTACTTC
TRBV19	.	13	TRBJ2-1	few	CASSIKLINEQFF	TGTGCCAGTAGTATAAAGCTGATCAATGAGCAGTTCTTC
TRBV7-9	TRBD2	15	TRBJ2-5	.	CASSSAGGGEETQYF	TGTGCCAGCAGCTCCGCCGGCGGGGGGGAGGAGACCCAGTACTTC
TRBV5-4	TRBD1	14	TRBJ2-7	.	CASSPRDRNHEQYF	TGTGCCAGCAGCCCTAGGGACAGGAACCACGAGCAGTACTTC
TRBV7-9	.	15	TRBJ1-4	once	CASSLAAGGGEKLFF	TGTGCCAGCAGCTTGGCGGCGGGGGGCGGTGAAAAACTGTTTTTT
TRBV23-1	.	15	TRBJ1-2	few	CASSRAGGRSYGYTF	TGCGCCAGCAGTCGAGCCGGCGGACGGTCATATGGCTACACCTTC
TRBV7-2	.	16	TRBJ2-5	few	CASSLRPGYGLETQYF	TGTGCCAGCAGCTTACGTCCGGGGTATGGGTTGGAGACCCAGTACTTC
TRBV6-7	.	13	TRBJ2-1	once	CASRETVHDEQFF	TGTGCCAGCAGGGAGACGGTCCACGATGAGCAGTTCTTC
TRBV19	.	14	TRBJ2-2	.	CASSRQGNTGELFF	TGTGCCAGTAGTCGGCAGGGAAACACCGGGGAGCTGTTTTTT
TRBV14	.	13	TRBJ2-7	many	CASSQAQGYEQYF	TGTGCCAGCAGCCAGGCCCAGGGATACGAGCAGTACTTC
TRBV10-3	.	13	TRBJ2-1	.	CAISEGGYNEQFF	TGTGCCATCAGTGAGGGGGGCTACAATGAGCAGTTCTTC